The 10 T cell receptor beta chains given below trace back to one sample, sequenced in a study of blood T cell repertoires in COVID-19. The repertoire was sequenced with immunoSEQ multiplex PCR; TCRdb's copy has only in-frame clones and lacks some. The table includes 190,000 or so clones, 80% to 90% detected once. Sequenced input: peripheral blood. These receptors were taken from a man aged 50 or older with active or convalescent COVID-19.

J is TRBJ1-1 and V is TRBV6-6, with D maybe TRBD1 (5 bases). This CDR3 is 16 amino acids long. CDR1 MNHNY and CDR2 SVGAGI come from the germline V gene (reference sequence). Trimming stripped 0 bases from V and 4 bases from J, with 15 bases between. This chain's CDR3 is CASSYSGLEAGTEAFF. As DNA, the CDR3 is TGTGCCAGCAGTTACTCGGGACTGGAGGCGGGCACTGAAGCTTTCTTT.

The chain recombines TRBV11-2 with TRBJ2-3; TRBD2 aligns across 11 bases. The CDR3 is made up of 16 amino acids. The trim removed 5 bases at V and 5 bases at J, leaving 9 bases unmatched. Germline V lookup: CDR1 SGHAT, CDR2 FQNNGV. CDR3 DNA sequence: TGTGCCAGCAGCCGAAAACTAGCGGGGGCGGGAGATACGCAGTATTTT. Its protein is CASSRKLAGAGDTQYF.

The CDR3 bases are TGTGCCAGCAGCGTAGTGGCGGATGGCGGGTCACCCCTCCACTTT. Translation gives CASSVVADGGSPLHF. This chain uses TRBV9 with TRBJ1-6; unclear D gene. V lost 0 bases and J 10 bases, leaving 14 bases between the germline ends. This CDR3 region has 15 residues. Germline loops: CDR1 SGDLS, CDR2 YYNGEE. The full variable domain, in which reference TRBV9 and TRBJ1-6 provide the parts outside the CDR3, is DSGVTQTPKHLITATGQRVTLRCSPRSGDLSVYWYQQSLDQGLQFLIQYYNGEERAKGNILERFSAQQFPDLHSELNLSSLELGDSALYFCASSVVADGGSPLHFGNGTRLTVT.

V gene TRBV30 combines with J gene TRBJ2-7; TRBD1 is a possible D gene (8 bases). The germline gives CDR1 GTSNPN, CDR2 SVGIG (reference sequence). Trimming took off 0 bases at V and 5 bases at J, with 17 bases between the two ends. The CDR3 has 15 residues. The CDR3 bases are TGTGCCTGGAGTGTACTTGGGAGGGGACAGGACGAGCAGTACTTC. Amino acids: CAWSVLGRGQDEQYF.

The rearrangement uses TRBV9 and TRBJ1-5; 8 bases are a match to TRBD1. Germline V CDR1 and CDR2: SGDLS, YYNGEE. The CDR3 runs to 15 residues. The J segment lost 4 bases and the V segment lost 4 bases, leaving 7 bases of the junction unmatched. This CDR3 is CASSPGQGENQPQHF. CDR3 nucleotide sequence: TGTGCCAGCAGCCCCGGACAGGGTGAGAATCAGCCCCAGCATTTT.

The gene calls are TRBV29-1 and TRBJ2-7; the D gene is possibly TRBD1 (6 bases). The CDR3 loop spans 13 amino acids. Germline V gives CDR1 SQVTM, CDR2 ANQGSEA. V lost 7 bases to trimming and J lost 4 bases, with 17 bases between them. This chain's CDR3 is CSANLGGYYEQYF. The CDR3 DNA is TGCAGCGCAAACTTAGGGGGATATTACGAGCAGTACTTC.

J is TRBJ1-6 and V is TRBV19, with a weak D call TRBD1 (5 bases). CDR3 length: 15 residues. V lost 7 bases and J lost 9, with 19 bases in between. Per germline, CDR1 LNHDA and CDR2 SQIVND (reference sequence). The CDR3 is CASTPPGRESSPLHF. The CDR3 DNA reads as TGTGCCAGTACCCCGCCGGGCAGGGAAAGTTCACCCCTCCACTTT.

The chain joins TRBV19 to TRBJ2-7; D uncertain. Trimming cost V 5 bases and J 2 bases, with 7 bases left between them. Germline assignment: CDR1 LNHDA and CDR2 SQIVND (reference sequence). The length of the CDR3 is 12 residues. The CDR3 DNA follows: TGTGCCAGTAGTGTTGGAGCCTACGAGCAGTACTTC. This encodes CASSVGAYEQYF.

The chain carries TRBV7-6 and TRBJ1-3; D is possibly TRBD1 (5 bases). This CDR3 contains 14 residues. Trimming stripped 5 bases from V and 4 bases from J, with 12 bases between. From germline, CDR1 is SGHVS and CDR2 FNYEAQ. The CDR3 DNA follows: TGTGCCAGCAGCACCGGGACTCTCGGAAACACCATATATTTT. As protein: CASSTGTLGNTIYF.

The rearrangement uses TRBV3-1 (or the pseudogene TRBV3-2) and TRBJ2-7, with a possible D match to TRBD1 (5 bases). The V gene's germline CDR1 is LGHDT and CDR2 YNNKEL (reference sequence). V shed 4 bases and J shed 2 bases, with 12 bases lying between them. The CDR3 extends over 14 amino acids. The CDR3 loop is CASSPGRVAYEQYF. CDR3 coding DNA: TGTGCCAGCAGCCCTGGCAGGGTGGCCTACGAGCAGTACTTC.